This TCR beta chain derives from a study of early T cells in non-severe SARS-CoV-2 infection. Study at large: RNA in bulk from unsorted whole blood was sequenced, and chains were unpaired.

TCRdb reprocessed the 5' RACE reads with MiXCR, giving one entry per CDR3 protein. The sample lists roughly 58,000 distinct CDR3 sequences, 9.5% to 13% occurring once. With regard to this clonotype: Its matching antigen is unknown.

Germline assignment: CDR1 MDHEN and CDR2 SYDVKM. The CDR3 sequence is 13 residues long. Trimming cost V 6 bases and J 0 bases, with 6 bases left between them. The study, taken as a whole, reports: The study's VDJdb matching favored anti-spike CD8 responses and missed private and CD4 specificities.

This clonotype was obtained from an adult who was a healthcare worker with PCR-confirmed SARS-CoV-2 infection or an uninfected control (not recorded which). The specimen sequenced was whole blood. The gene calls are TRBV28 and TRBJ1-3; no reliable D call. In nucleotides, the CDR3 is TGTGCCAGCAGATGGATCTCTGGAAACACCATATATTTT. Amino acid sequence: CASRWISGNTIYF. The complete variable domain, with remaining parts taken from reference TRBV28 and TRBJ1-3, reads DVKVTQSSRYLVKRTGEKVFLECVQDMDHENMFWYRQDPGLGLRLIYFSYDVKMKEKGDIPEGYSVSREKKERFSLILESASTNQTSMYLCASRWISGNTIYFGEGSWLTVV.